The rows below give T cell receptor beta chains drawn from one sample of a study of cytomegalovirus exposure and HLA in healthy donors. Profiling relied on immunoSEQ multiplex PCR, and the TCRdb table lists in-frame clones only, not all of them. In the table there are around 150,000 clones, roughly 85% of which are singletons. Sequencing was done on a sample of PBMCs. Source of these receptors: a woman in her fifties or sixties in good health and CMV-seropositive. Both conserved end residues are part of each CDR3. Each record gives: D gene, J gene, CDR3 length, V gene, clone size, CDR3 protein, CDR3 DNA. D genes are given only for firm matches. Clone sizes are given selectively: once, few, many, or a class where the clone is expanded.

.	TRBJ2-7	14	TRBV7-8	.	CASSLSDLSGEQYF	TGTGCCAGCAGCTTATCAGACTTAAGTGGCGAGCAGTACTTC
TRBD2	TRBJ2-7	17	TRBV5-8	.	CAGPAGAASGGSGEQYF	TGTGCCGGCCCCGCGGGGGCGGCTAGCGGGGGAAGCGGCGAGCAGTACTTC
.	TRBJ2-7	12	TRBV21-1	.	CAMDIPSYEQYF	TGTGCCATGGACATCCCCTCTTACGAGCAGTACTTC
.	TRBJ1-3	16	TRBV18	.	CASSPLQGWSGNTIYF	TGTGCCAGCTCACCTTTACAGGGATGGTCTGGAAACACCATATATTTT
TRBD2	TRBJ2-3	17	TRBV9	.	CASSVSPGLASTDTQYF	TGTGCCAGCAGCGTCTCACCGGGACTAGCGAGCACAGATACGCAGTATTTT
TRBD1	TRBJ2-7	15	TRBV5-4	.	CASSFRQGAEYEQYF	TGTGCCAGCAGCTTCAGACAGGGGGCCGAATACGAGCAGTACTTC
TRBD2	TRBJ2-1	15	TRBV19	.	CASSASGLAINEQFF	TGTGCCAGTAGTGCCTCGGGACTAGCTATCAATGAGCAGTTCTTC
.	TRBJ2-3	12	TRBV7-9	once	CASSFARDTQYF	TGTGCCAGCAGCTTTGCGCGAGATACGCAGTATTTT
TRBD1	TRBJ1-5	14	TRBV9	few	CASSPRQGGQPQHF	TGTGCCAGCAGCCCACGACAGGGGGGTCAGCCCCAGCATTTT
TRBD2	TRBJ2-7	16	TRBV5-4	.	CASSFDGGRNSYEQYF	TGTGCCAGCAGCTTCGATGGCGGGAGGAATTCCTACGAGCAGTACTTC
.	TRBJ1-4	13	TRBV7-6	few	CASSLRGSEKLFF	TGTGCCAGCAGCTTACGGGGAAGTGAAAAACTGTTTTTT
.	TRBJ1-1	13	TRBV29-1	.	CSVCKRMNTEAFF	TGCAGCGTTTGTAAGCGGATGAACACTGAAGCTTTCTTT
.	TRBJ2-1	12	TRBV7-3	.	CASSLVVNEQFF	TGTGCCAGCAGCTTAGTAGTAAATGAGCAGTTCTTC
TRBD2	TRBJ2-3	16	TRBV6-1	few	CASSGQPGLATDTQYF	TGTGCCAGCAGTGGCCAGCCGGGACTAGCCACAGATACGCAGTATTTT
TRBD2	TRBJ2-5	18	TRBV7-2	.	CASSPRPLAGGVLETQYF	TGTGCCAGCAGCCCAAGACCACTAGCGGGGGGTGTCTTGGAGACCCAGTACTTC
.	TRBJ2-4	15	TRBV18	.	CASSPAGGAKNIQYF	TGTGCCAGCTCACCGGCCGGAGGAGCCAAAAACATTCAGTACTTC
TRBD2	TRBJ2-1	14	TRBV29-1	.	CSGESGLATDEQFF	TGCAGCGGTGAGTCGGGACTAGCAACCGATGAGCAGTTCTTC
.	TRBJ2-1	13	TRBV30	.	CACRPSSYNEQFF	TGTGCCTGCCGTCCTAGCTCCTACAATGAGCAGTTCTTC
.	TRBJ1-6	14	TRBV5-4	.	CASSLTGQNSPLHF	TGTGCCAGCAGCTTAACAGGGCAGAATTCACCCCTCCACTTT
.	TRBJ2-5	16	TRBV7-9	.	CASSLPRQLIQETQYF	TGTGCCAGCAGCTTACCTAGACAGTTGATCCAAGAGACCCAGTACTTC
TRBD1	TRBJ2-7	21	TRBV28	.	CASSLGTGVIGRPTTSYEQYF	TGTGCCAGCAGTTTAGGGACAGGGGTCATAGGTCGGCCAACAACATCCTACGAGCAGTACTTC
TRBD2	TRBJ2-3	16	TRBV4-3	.	CASSQVGRGGADTQYF	TGCGCCAGCAGCCAAGTGGGGCGGGGGGGCGCAGATACGCAGTATTTT
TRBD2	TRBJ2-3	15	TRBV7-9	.	CASSLTAGVRDTQYF	TGTGCCAGCAGCTTAACAGCGGGAGTACGAGATACGCAGTATTTT
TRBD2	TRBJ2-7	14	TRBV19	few	CASSVAGRPYEQYF	TGTGCCAGTAGCGTAGCGGGCCGACCCTACGAGCAGTACTTC
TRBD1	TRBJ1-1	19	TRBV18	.	CASSPLAGETGGSNTEAFF	TGTGCCAGCTCACCACTGGCTGGCGAAACAGGGGGCTCGAACACTGAAGCTTTCTTT
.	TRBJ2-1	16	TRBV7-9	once	CASSLPGARSYNEQFF	TGTGCCAGCAGCTTACCTGGGGCTCGGTCCTACAATGAGCAGTTCTTC
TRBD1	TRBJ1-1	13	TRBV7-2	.	CASSGQGNTEAFF	TGTGCCAGCAGTGGACAGGGTAACACTGAAGCTTTCTTT
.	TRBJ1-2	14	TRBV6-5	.	CASSFDRGSYGYTF	TGTGCCAGCAGTTTTGACCGGGGATCCTATGGCTACACCTTC
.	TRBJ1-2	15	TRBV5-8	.	CASSLGTRAYYGYTF	TGTGCCAGCAGCTTGGGGACAAGAGCGTACTATGGCTACACCTTC
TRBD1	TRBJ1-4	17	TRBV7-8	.	CASSWRSGTGRNEKLFF	TGTGCCAGCAGCTGGAGGTCCGGGACAGGGAGGAATGAAAAACTGTTTTTT
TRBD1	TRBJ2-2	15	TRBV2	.	CASSGTGGSTGELFF	TGTGCCAGCAGTGGAACAGGGGGGAGCACCGGGGAGCTGTTTTTT
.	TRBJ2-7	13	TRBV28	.	CATRAGSGYEQYF	TGTGCCACCCGGGCGGGGTCGGGGTACGAGCAGTACTTC
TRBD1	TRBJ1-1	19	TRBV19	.	CASSIDSGTGRLSNTEAFF	TGTGCCAGTAGTATAGATTCCGGGACAGGGCGTCTAAGTAACACTGAAGCTTTCTTT
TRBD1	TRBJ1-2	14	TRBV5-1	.	CASSLDRTGNGYTF	TGCGCCAGCAGCTTGGACCGGACAGGGAATGGCTACACCTTC
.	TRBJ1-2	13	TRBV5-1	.	CASSLFGKNGYTF	TGCGCCAGCAGCTTGTTTGGCAAGAATGGCTACACCTTC
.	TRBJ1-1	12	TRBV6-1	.	CASSETVKAAFF	TGTGCCAGCAGTGAAACGGTCAAAGCAGCTTTCTTT
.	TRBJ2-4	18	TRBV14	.	CASSQDHLAVRSKNIQYF	TGTGCCAGCAGCCAAGATCACTTAGCGGTTAGAAGCAAAAACATTCAGTACTTC
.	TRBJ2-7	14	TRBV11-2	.	CASSRDQTSYEQYF	TGTGCCAGCAGCCGTGATCAAACTTCCTACGAGCAGTACTTC
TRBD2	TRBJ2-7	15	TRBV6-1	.	CASSELSGSVYEQYF	TGTGCCAGCAGTGAACTTAGCGGGAGCGTCTACGAGCAGTACTTC
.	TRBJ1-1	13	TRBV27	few	CASSLGRFTEAFF	TGTGCCAGCAGTCTGGGGAGATTCACTGAAGCTTTCTTT
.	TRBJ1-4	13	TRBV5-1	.	CASSSRVSEKLFF	TGCGCCAGCAGCTCCCGGGTATCTGAAAAACTGTTTTTT
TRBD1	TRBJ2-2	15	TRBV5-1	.	CASSAGQGVSGELFF	TGCGCCAGCAGCGCAGGACAGGGGGTTTCCGGGGAGCTGTTTTTT
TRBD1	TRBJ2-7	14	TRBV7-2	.	CASSSTGVSYEQYF	TGTGCCAGCAGCTCGACAGGGGTTAGCTACGAGCAGTACTTC
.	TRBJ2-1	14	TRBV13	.	CASSLPGVSNEQFF	TGTGCCAGCAGCCTTCCCGGGGTGTCGAATGAGCAGTTCTTC
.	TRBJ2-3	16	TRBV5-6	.	CASSLVKGDELSTQYF	TGTGCCAGCAGCTTGGTGAAAGGGGATGAGTTATCGACGCAGTATTTT
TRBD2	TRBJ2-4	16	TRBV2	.	CASSPYDPAGGYIQYF	TGTGCCAGCAGTCCATACGATCCTGCCGGGGGGTACATTCAGTACTTC
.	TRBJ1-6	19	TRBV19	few	CASSIDHRQVDLYNSPLHF	TGTGCCAGTAGTATAGATCATCGTCAGGTCGACCTCTATAATTCACCCCTCCACTTT
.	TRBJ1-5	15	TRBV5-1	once	CASSVAGISNQPQHF	TGCGCCAGCAGCGTCGCAGGGATTAGCAATCAGCCCCAGCATTTT
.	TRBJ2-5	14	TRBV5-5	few	CASSLSSVGETQYF	TGTGCCAGCAGCTTGTCTAGCGTCGGGGAGACCCAGTACTTC
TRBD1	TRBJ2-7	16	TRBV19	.	CATSPKPGQGTYEQYF	TGTGCCACCTCCCCTAAGCCGGGACAGGGAACCTACGAGCAGTACTTC
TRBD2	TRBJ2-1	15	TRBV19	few	CASSPSGVGYNEQFF	TGTGCCAGTAGCCCTAGCGGGGTCGGGTACAATGAGCAGTTCTTC
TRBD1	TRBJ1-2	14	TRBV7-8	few	CASSLGTGNYGYTF	TGTGCCAGCAGCTTAGGGACAGGCAACTATGGCTACACCTTC
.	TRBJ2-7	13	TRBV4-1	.	CASSQGPAYEQYF	TGCGCCAGCAGCCAAGGGCCCGCCTACGAGCAGTACTTC
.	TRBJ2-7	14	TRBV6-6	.	CASGEPYGTYEQYF	TGTGCCAGCGGGGAGCCCTACGGGACCTACGAGCAGTACTTC